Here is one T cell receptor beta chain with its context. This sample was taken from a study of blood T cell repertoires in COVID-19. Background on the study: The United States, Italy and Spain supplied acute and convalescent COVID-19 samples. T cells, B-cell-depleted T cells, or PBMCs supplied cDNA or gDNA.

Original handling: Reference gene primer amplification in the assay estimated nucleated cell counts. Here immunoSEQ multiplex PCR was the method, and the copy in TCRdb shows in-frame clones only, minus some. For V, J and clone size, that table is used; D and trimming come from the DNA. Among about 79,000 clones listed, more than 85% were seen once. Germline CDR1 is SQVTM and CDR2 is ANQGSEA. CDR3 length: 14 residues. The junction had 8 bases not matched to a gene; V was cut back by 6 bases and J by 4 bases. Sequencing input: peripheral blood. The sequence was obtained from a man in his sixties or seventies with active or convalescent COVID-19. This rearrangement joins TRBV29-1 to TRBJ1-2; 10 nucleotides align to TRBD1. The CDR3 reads CSVDSTGGGYGYTF. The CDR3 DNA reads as TGCAGCGTCGACTCGACAGGGGGCGGCTATGGCTACACCTTC.